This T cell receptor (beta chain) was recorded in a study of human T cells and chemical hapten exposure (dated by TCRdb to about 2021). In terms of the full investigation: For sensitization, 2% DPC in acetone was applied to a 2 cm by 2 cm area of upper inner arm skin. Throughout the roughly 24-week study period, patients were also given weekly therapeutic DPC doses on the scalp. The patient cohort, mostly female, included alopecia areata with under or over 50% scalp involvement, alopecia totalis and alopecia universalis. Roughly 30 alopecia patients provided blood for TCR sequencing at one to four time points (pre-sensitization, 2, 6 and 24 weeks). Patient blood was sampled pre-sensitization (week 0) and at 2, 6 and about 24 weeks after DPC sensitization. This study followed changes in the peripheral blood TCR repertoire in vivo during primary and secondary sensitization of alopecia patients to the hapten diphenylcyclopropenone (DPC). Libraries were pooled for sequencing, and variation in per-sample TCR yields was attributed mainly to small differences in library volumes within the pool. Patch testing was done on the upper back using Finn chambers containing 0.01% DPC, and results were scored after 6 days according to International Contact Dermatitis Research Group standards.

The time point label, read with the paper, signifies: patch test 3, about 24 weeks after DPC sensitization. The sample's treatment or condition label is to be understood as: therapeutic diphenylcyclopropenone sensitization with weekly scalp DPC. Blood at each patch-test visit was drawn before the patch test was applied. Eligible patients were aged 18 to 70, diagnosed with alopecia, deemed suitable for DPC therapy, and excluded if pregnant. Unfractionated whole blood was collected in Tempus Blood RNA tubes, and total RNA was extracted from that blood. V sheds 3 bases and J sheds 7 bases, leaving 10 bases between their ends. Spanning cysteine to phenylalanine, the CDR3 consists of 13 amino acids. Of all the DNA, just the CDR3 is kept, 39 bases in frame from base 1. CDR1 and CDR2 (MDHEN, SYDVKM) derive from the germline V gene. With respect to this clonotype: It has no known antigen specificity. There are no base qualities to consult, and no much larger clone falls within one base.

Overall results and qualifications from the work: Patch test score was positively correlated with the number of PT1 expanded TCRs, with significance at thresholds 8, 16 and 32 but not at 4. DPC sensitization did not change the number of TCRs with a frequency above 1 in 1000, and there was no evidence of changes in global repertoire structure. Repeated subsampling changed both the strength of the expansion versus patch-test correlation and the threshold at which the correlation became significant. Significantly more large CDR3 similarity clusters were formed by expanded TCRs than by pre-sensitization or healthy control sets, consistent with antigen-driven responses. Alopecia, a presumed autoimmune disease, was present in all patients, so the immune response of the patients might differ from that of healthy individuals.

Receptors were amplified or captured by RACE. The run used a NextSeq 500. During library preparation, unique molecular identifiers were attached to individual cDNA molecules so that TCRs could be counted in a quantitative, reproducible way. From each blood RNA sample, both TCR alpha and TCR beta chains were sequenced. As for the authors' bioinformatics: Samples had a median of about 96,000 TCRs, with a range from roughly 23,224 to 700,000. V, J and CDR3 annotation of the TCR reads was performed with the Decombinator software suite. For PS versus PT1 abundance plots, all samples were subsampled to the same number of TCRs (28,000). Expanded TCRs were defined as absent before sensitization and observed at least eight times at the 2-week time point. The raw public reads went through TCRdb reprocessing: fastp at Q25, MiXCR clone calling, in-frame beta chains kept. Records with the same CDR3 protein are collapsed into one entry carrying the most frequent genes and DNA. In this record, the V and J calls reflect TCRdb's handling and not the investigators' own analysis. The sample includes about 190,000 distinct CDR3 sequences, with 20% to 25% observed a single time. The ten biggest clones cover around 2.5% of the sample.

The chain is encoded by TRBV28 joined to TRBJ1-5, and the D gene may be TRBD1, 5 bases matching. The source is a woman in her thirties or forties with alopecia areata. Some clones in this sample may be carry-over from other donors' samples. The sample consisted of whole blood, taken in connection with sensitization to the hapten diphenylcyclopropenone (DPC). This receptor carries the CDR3 CASSFRGIQPQHF. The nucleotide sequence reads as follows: TGTGCCAGCAGTTTTAGGGGAATCCAGCCCCAGCATTTT.